The 8 T cell receptor beta chains given below trace back to one sample, sequenced in a study of T cells in women clearing cervical HPV infection (dated by TCRdb to 2016 to 2018). Receptor amplification or capture employed the immunoSEQ multiplex PCR assay. The immuneACCESS repertoire file appears here via TCRdb, limited to in-frame rearrangements. These files lack a portion of the clones; in checked studies, under half of the deficit traces to unresolved V genes, and the cause of the others is not known. The sample table includes 25,000 or so clones. 7.5% to 9.5% of the sample is in the top ten clones. The sample taken for sequencing was blood buffy coat. The receptors stem from a woman aged 18 to 75 with a cervical HPV16 infection that either progressed to CIN3+ or cleared (not recorded which).

Worth noting for this clone: Read sequence stops 3 residues before the CDR3 end, and the germline J gene provides the missing end. The chain uses TRBV7-9 and TRBJ1-4, with a possible D match to TRBD1 (6 bases). The CDR3 spans 14 residues. Germline lookup yields CDR1 SEHNR and CDR2 FQNEAQ (reference sequence). The V and J ends lost 5 bases and 8 bases respectively, with 15 bases between them. The CDR3 spells CASSGSGAREKLFF. The part of the CDR3 DNA that was read is TGTGCCAGCAGCGGCTCAGGGGCAAGGGAAAAA.

Comment on this clone: The CDR3 end falls 3 residues outside the read, so it is completed with the germline J gene. The V and J genes are TRBV12-3 or TRBV12-4 and TRBJ2-5; 12 bases map to TRBD2. J lost 1 base, V lost 3 bases, and 3 bases had no gene match. The CDR3 runs to 16 residues. This CDR3 reads CASSLASGRGQETQYF. Incomplete CDR3 DNA: TGTGCCAGCAGTTTGGCTAGCGGGAGGGGCCAAGAGACC.

The covered CDR3 bases are TGTGCCAGCAGTGGTAACTCCTACGAG. The encoded protein is CASSGNSYE. The whole CDR3 reads CASSGNSYEQYF. The chain links TRBV2 to TRBJ2-7, with D hard to call. The read ends 3 residues shy of where the CDR3 ends; the end is completed using the germline J gene. V was clipped by 4 bases and J by 0 bases, with 4 bases between them. This CDR3 region has 12 residues. Germline V lookup: CDR1 SNHLY, CDR2 FYNNEI.

For this clone: The DNA ends 3 residues before the CDR3 does, and the rest of the CDR3 is filled in from the germline J gene. This sequence joins TRBV5-1 and TRBJ2-3; 8 nucleotides line up with TRBD2. This CDR3 has 16 residues. J lost 1 base, V lost 4 bases, and 8 bases had no gene match. CDR1 is SGHRS and CDR2 is YFSETQ in the germline V gene. The CDR3 spells CASSPVLRGGTDTQYF. CDR3 DNA (partial): TGCGCCAGCAGCCCGGTGTTGCGGGGGGGCACAGATACG.

Turning to this clone: The read ends 3 residues before the CDR3 terminus; that terminus is restored from the germline J gene. This chain joins TRBV5-1 and TRBJ2-3, with D maybe TRBD1 (5 bases). Deletions cut 6 bases from V and 2 bases from J, with 16 bases between. The V gene's germline CDR1 is SGHRS and CDR2 YFSETQ. This CDR3 contains 15 residues. CDR3 loop: CASNRQYEVTDTQYF. The part of the CDR3 DNA that was read is TGCGCCAGCAACCGACAGTACGAGGTCACAGATACG.

For this clone: The CDR3 end lies 3 residues beyond the end of the read and is filled in from the germline J gene. The rearrangement uses TRBV5-1 and TRBJ2-5, with 7 bases that match TRBD2. V shed 0 bases and J 6 bases; nucleotides not matched to a gene: 8. The CDR3 has 15 residues. CDR1 and CDR2 (germline): SGHRS, YFSETQ. The CDR3 bases that were read are TGCGCCAGCAGCTTGGACGCAGGCAGCGGGAAGACC. Protein: CASSLDAGSGKT. The CDR3 as a whole reads CASSLDAGSGKTQYF. The full variable domain, rest sourced from reference TRBV5-1 and TRBJ2-5, is KAGVTQTPRYLIKTRGQQVTLSCSPISGHRSVSWYQQTPGQGLQFLFEYFSETQRNKGNFPGRFSGRQFSNSRSEMNVSTLELGDSALYLCASSLDAGSGKTQYFGPGTRLLVL.

Comments on this clone: The read finishes 3 residues shy of the CDR3 end, and the germline J gene is used to complete it. The chain is built from TRBV7-3 and TRBJ2-5, with a tentative D call TRBD2 (6 bases). V dropped 4 bases and J dropped 0 bases, with 9 bases sitting between them. The CDR3 spans 14 residues. The V gene's germline CDR1 is SGHTA and CDR2 FQGTGA. CDR3 loop: CASSSPGDQETQYF. The part of the CDR3 DNA that was read is TGTGCCAGCAGCTCCCCGGGGGACCAAGAGACC.

Note on this clone: The CDR3 end is not reached by the read, which stops 3 residues before it; the germline J gene fills it in. This chain links TRBV7-9 with TRBJ1-2; TRBD1 aligns across 7 bases. This CDR3 has 13 residues. Germline lookup yields CDR1 SEHNR and CDR2 FQNEAQ (reference sequence). The sequenced CDR3 bases are TGTGCCAGCAGTCCCGACAGGGATGCGGGC. This translates into CASSPDRDAG. From start to end, the CDR3 is CASSPDRDAGYTF.